These 26 T cell receptor beta chains came from one sample sequenced in a study of blood T cell repertoires in COVID-19. Assay used: immunoSEQ multiplex PCR; TCRdb lists only in-frame clones, some missing. The data show over 90,000 clones, 75% to 95% seen once. Sequencing input: peripheral blood. The receptors come from a man aged 45-60 years with acute or convalescent COVID-19.

The chain has TRBV10-3 and TRBJ1-5, with 10 nucleotides matching TRBD1. The CDR3 contains 15 residues. Losses at the gene ends were 2 bases for V and 5 bases for J; bases not matched to a gene: 3. The germline CDR1 and CDR2 sequences are ENHRY and SYGVKD. CDR3 sequence (DNA): TGTGCCATCAGTGAGCGGGGGACAGGGGATCAGCCCCAGCATTTT. Protein product: CAISERGTGDQPQHF.

The chain is built from TRBV20-1 and TRBJ2-3; D call uncertain. V lost 2 bases and J lost 4, with 4 bases in between. The CDR3 has 11 amino acids. CDR1 is DFQATT and CDR2 is SNEGSKA in the germline V gene (reference sequence). The CDR3 DNA is TGCAGTGCTAGATTAGCAGATACGCAGTATTTT. Residues: CSARLADTQYF.

This chain links TRBV29-1 with TRBJ2-2; TRBD2 matches 7 bases. The CDR3 has 14 residues. Germline lookup yields CDR1 SQVTM and CDR2 ANQGSEA. With V trimmed by 7 bases and J by 3 bases, 8 bases remained unmatched. CDR3 sequence (DNA): TGCAGCGCTAAACTAGCGTGGGACACCGGGGAGCTGTTTTTT. This encodes CSAKLAWDTGELFF.

The V call is TRBV9, the J call TRBJ2-2; tentative D call: TRBD2 (5 bases). The CDR3 is 15 amino acids. CDR1 is SGDLS and CDR2 is YYNGEE in the germline V gene. The ends were cut back, 3 bases at V and 1 base at J, with 10 bases in the middle. CDR3 protein: CASSDPRENTGELFF. CDR3 bases: TGTGCCAGCAGCGACCCGAGGGAGAACACCGGGGAGCTGTTTTTT.

The chain joins TRBV6-5 to TRBJ2-1; TRBD2 matches 7 bases. CDR3 size: 16 residues. Germline V gene lookup returns CDR1 MNHEY and CDR2 SVGAGI. V lost 3 bases to trimming and J lost 1 base; unmatched junction nucleotides: 6. The CDR3 nucleotides read TGTGCCAGCAGTTATTTGAGCGGGACTTCCTACAATGAGCAGTTCTTC. This sequence encodes CASSYLSGTSYNEQFF.

The gene calls are TRBV24-1 and TRBJ1-3, with D possibly TRBD1 on 5 matching bases. V dropped 3 bases and J dropped 1 base, with 12 bases sitting between them. CDR1 KGHDR and CDR2 SFDVKD come from the germline V gene. The CDR3 is 16 amino acids. CDR3: CATSDPGGRSGNTIYF. CDR3 DNA sequence: TGTGCCACCAGTGATCCGGGGGGGAGATCTGGAAACACCATATATTTT.

The rearrangement joins TRBV5-1 to TRBJ1-5; no clear D gene. Looked up from germline, CDR1 is SGHRS and CDR2 is YFSETQ. CDR3 size: 15 residues. V was pared by 5 bases and J by 0 bases, with 12 bases between. The DNA for the CDR3 is TGCGCCAGCAGGGAGGGTGGAATTAGCAATCAGCCCCAGCATTTT. This codes for CASREGGISNQPQHF.

The V and J genes are TRBV4-1 and TRBJ2-1, with TRBD2 matching 12 bases. The V and J ends lost 3 bases and 7 bases, in that order; junction bases with no gene match: 13. The germline V gene encodes CDR1 MGHRA and CDR2 YSYEKL. The CDR3 is made up of 18 amino acids. The CDR3: CASSHAVPSGRAGNEQFF. The CDR3 nucleotides read TGCGCCAGCAGCCACGCCGTACCTAGCGGGAGGGCTGGGAATGAGCAGTTCTTC.

This chain links TRBV19 with TRBJ2-5; D is unresolved. CDR3 length: 14 residues. Per the germline V gene, CDR1 is LNHDA and CDR2 is SQIVND (reference sequence). The V gene lost 2 bases and the J gene lost 0 bases, with 7 bases spanning the gap. CDR3 sequence (DNA): TGTGCCAGTAGTATATGGCTGAACCAAGAGACCCAGTACTTC. Translated: CASSIWLNQETQYF.

The V and J genes are TRBV3-1 (or the pseudogene TRBV3-2) and TRBJ2-3; 12 bases are a match to TRBD2. CDR1 and CDR2 (germline): LGHDT, YNNKEL (reference sequence). The V and J ends lost 0 bases and 9 bases, in that order; junction bases with no gene match: 13. This CDR3 region has 18 residues. The CDR3 loop is CASSQEGQASGRGRTQYF. The DNA for the CDR3 is TGTGCCAGCAGCCAAGAAGGGCAGGCTAGCGGGAGGGGGCGGACGCAGTATTTT.

The chain's CDR3 is CASSLSPTLSSYEQYF. CDR3 DNA: TGTGCCAGCAGCTTGAGCCCGACTCTGAGCTCCTACGAGCAGTACTTC. The chain has TRBV7-9 and TRBJ2-7; no clear D. Germline V lookup: CDR1 SEHNR, CDR2 FQNEAQ (reference sequence). The CDR3 spans 16 residues. Trimming removed 3 bases from V and 0 bases from J, with 15 bases in between.

CDR3 in amino acids: CAWSVRGDYEQYF. CDR3 coding DNA: TGTGCCTGGAGTGTACGAGGTGACTACGAGCAGTACTTC. The V gene is TRBV30, the J gene TRBJ2-7, with D uncertain. Trimming took off 0 bases at V and 3 bases at J, with 9 bases between the two ends. Germline V gene sequence: CDR1 GTSNPN, CDR2 SVGIG (reference sequence). The CDR3 spans 13 residues.

The chain uses TRBV30 and TRBJ1-3; 8 nucleotides match TRBD1. The germline V gene has CDR1 GTSNPN and CDR2 SVGIG (reference sequence). There are 15 residues in the CDR3. Trimming took 0 bases from V and 2 from J; bases not matched to a gene: 3. The CDR3 loop is CAWSVRRGPGNTIYF. The CDR3 region has the DNA TGTGCCTGGAGTGTACGCAGGGGGCCTGGAAACACCATATATTTT.

The V call is TRBV23-1, the J call TRBJ1-5; 8 bases match TRBD1. TRBV23-1 is recorded as an ORF, its role being uncertain. V trimming: 0 bases; J trimming: 5 bases; junction bases outside the gene matches: 6. The CDR3 sequence is 16 residues long. Here the CDR3 reads CASSQSTGDMDQPQHF. The CDR3 DNA reads as TGCGCCAGCAGTCAATCGACAGGGGATATGGATCAGCCCCAGCATTTT.

In this sample, this clone turned up once. The rearrangement uses TRBV19 and TRBJ1-2, with 10 bases that match TRBD1. In germline, CDR1 is LNHDA, CDR2 SQIVND (reference sequence). V lost 5 bases, J lost 3 bases, and 9 bases stayed unmatched. The CDR3 is 16 amino acids. CDR3 DNA: TGTGCCAGTAGTGCCCGGGACAGGGGTTTCGACTATGGCTACACCTTC. This codes for CASSARDRGFDYGYTF.

The chain carries TRBV7-2 and TRBJ2-3; the match to TRBD2 covers 8 bases. The junction had 0 bases not matched to a gene; V was cut back by 2 bases and J by 5 bases. CDR1 and CDR2 (germline): SGHTA, FQGNSA. CDR3 length equals 13 residues. The CDR3 here is CASSLTSGDTQYF. In DNA form, the CDR3 reads TGTGCCAGCAGCTTAACTAGCGGAGATACGCAGTATTTT.

The CDR3 loop is CASSLPTGGMETQYF. The CDR3 DNA is TGTGCCAGCAGCTTGCCGACAGGGGGTATGGAGACCCAGTACTTC. The V and J genes are TRBV5-4 and TRBJ2-5; 9 nucleotides line up with TRBD1. Looked up from germline, CDR1 is SGHNT and CDR2 is YYREEE (reference sequence). The CDR3 spans 15 residues. Trimming at V came to 1 base and at J to 5 bases, leaving 6 bases not matched to a gene. The complete variable domain, with remaining parts taken from reference TRBV5-4 and TRBJ2-5, reads ETGVTQSPTHLIKTRGQQVTLRCSSQSGHNTVSWYQQALGQGPQFIFQYYREEENGRGNFPPRFSGLQFPNYSSELNVNALELDDSALYLCASSLPTGGMETQYFGPGTRLLVL.

The chain carries TRBV19 and TRBJ2-6; 9 bases fit TRBD2. In germline, CDR1 is LNHDA, CDR2 SQIVND (reference sequence). V trimming: 4 bases; J trimming: 0 bases; junction bases outside the gene matches: 10. The CDR3 consists of 19 residues. The DNA of the CDR3 is TGTGCCAGTAGTACCAAACTAGCGGGCTTCGCCTCTGGGGCCAACGTCCTGACTTTC. It is translated as CASSTKLAGFASGANVLTF.

The chain employs TRBV10-3 and TRBJ1-2; a weak D match, TRBD1 (5 bases). Trimming shortened V by 10 bases and J by 6 bases, and 27 bases separated the two germline ends. The CDR3 covers 16 residues. Germline V gene sequence: CDR1 ENHRY, CDR2 SYGVKD. CDR3 DNA sequence: TGTGCCACCTCCCCAAACGGCGAACAGGCGACAGATGGCTACACCTTC. It translates to CATSPNGEQATDGYTF.

DNA of the CDR3: TGTGCCAGCAGCCCCGGACTAGCCAAAAACATTCAGTACTTC. As protein: CASSPGLAKNIQYF. J is TRBJ2-4 and V is TRBV5-4, with D maybe TRBD2 (5 bases). The germline CDR1 and CDR2 sequences are SGHNT and YYREEE (reference sequence). The germline V and J ends were trimmed by 4 bases and 0 bases, with 8 bases remaining between them. CDR3 length: 14 amino acids. The full variable domain, its missing parts supplied by reference TRBV5-4 and TRBJ2-4, is ETGVTQSPTHLIKTRGQQVTLRCSSQSGHNTVSWYQQALGQGPQFIFQYYREEENGRGNFPPRFSGLQFPNYSSELNVNALELDDSALYLCASSPGLAKNIQYFGAGTRLSVL.

This clone came up a few times. The V and J genes are TRBV5-1 and TRBJ2-7; 7 bases are a match to TRBD1. V was pared by 0 bases and J by 6 bases, with 12 bases of the junction left unmatched. The CDR3 length is 16 residues. CDR1 and CDR2 (germline): SGHRS, YFSETQ. In DNA, the CDR3 is TGCGCCAGCAGCTTGGGGCCCAGGGGGACAGTCGGCGAGCAGTACTTC. Translated: CASSLGPRGTVGEQYF.

This rearrangement joins TRBV11-3 to TRBJ1-1; 11 bases map to TRBD1. V was pared by 5 bases and J by 7 bases, with 3 bases of the junction left unmatched. The CDR3 runs 13 residues. Germline V gene lookup returns CDR1 SGHNT and CDR2 YENEEA. The CDR3 loop is CASSVGTGGEAFF. CDR3 DNA: TGTGCCAGCAGCGTAGGGACAGGGGGTGAAGCTTTCTTT.

The chain employs TRBV10-1 and TRBJ2-7, with D perhaps matching TRBD1 (5 bases). The CDR3 length is 14 residues. Germline V CDR1 and CDR2: WNHNN, SYGVQD (reference sequence). V was shortened by 5 bases and J by 2 bases, with 13 bases between the two germline ends. CDR3 loop: CASSSRLGAYEQYF. The CDR3 DNA reads TGCGCCAGCAGTTCCCGTCTAGGGGCCTACGAGCAGTACTTC.

The chain recombines TRBV7-9 with TRBJ2-7; D uncertain. The CDR3 has 12 residues. Germline V CDR1 and CDR2: SEHNR, FQNEAQ (reference sequence). The V and J ends lost 5 bases and 4 bases respectively, with 9 bases between them. The CDR3 loop is CASSPRVYEQYF. The CDR3 DNA reads TGTGCCAGCAGCCCCCGCGTATACGAGCAGTACTTC.

The gene calls are TRBV27 and TRBJ2-1, with 7 bases lining up with TRBD1. CDR3 length equals 14 residues. The V gene's germline CDR1 is MNHEY and CDR2 SMNVEV (reference sequence). Germline trimming cut 4 bases from V and 8 bases from J; bases unmatched to any gene: 8. This CDR3 is CASSWSTGADEQFF. Written as DNA, the CDR3 is TGTGCCAGCAGTTGGAGCACAGGGGCAGATGAGCAGTTCTTC.

V usage is TRBV27 and J usage is TRBJ1-1, with 10 bases that match TRBD1. The CDR3 covers 15 residues. Germline V gene sequence: CDR1 MNHEY, CDR2 SMNVEV (reference sequence). After removal of 5 bases from V and 1 base from J, the junction contained 4 bases not matched to a gene. CDR3: CASSPRTGGNTEAFF. The CDR3 DNA sequence: TGTGCCAGCAGTCCCCGGACAGGGGGGAACACTGAAGCTTTCTTT.